This T cell receptor (beta chain) was captured in a study of a mutant IDH1 vaccine in newly diagnosed glioma. Looking at the study overall: Eight vaccinations were given in weeks 1, 3, 5, 7, 11, 15, 19 and 23. The sex distribution of treated patients was approximately 62% male and around 40% female, with a mean age of roughly 40 years.

Time point specified: week 5, during vaccination. Every single dose of the vaccine, 300 ug of mutant IDH1 20-mer peptide, came with topical imiquimod. Every donor had a new WHO grade 3 or 4 astrocytoma that was IDH1-mutant, with loss of nuclear ATRX. A note on this clone: What it binds is unknown.

The method was immunoSEQ multiplex PCR; TCRdb's version includes in-frame clones alone and lacks a portion of them. The repertoire holds about 38,000 clones, with about 84% as singletons. The CDR3 runs 14 residues. The junction had 7 bases not matched to a gene; V was cut back by 9 bases and J by 2 bases. Germline values: CDR1 KGHSH, CDR2 LQKENI. This sequence joins TRBV18 and TRBJ1-5; 7 nucleotides align to TRBD1. The TCR sequence derives from a man aged 40-50 years with glioma. The input for sequencing was PBMCs, taken from a glioma patient whose treatment included an IDH1 peptide vaccine. In DNA, the CDR3 is TGTGCCAGTCGTACAGGGGCCGGCAATCAGCCCCAGCATTTT. Translated, it gives CASRTGAGNQPQHF.